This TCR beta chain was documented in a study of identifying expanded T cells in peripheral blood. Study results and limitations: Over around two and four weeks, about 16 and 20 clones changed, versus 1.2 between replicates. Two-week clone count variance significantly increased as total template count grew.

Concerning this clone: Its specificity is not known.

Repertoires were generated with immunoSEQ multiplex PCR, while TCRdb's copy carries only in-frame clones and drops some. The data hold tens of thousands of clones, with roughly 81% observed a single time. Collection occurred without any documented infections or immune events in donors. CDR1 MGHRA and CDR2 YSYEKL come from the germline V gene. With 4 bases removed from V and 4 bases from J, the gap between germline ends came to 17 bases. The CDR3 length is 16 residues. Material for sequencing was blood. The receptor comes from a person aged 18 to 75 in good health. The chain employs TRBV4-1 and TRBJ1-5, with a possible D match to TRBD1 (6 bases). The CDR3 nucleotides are TGCGCCAGCAGCCGAACCCCAGGGGCTTGGAATCAGCCCCAGCATTTT. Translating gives CASSRTPGAWNQPQHF.